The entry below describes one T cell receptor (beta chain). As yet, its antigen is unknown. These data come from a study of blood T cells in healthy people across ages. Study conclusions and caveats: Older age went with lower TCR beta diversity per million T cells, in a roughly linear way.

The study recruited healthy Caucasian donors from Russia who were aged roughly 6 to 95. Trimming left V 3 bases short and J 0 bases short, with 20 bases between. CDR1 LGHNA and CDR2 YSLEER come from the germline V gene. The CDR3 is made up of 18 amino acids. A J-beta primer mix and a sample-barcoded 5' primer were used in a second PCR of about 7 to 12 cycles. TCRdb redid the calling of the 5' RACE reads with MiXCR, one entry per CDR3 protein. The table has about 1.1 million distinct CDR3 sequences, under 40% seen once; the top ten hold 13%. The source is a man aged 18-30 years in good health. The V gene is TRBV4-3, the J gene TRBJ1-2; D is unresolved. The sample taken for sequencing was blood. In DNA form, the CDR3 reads TGCGCCAGCAGCCAGGGGAATGGGCAGCCTAAACCTAACTATGGCTACACCTTC. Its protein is CASSQGNGQPKPNYGYTF.